The 20 T cell receptor beta chains reported below all come from one sample, sequenced in a study of identical twins. TCRdb independently ran MiXCR on the 5' RACE reads; one entry per CDR3 protein. Of around 550,000 distinct CDR3 sequences in the sample, over 12% were seen once. The data were also submitted as part of a second study, on yellow fever vaccine responses in identical twins.

Sequenced material: CD4+ T cells sorted from blood. These receptors were taken from a woman aged 18-29 years in good health.

The rearrangement uses TRBV12-5 and TRBJ2-5; D possibly corresponds to TRBD2 (6 bases). Germline loops: CDR1 LGHNT, CDR2 FRNRAP. Trimming left V 2 bases short and J 0 bases short, with 16 bases between. This CDR3 contains 17 residues. CDR3 in amino acids: CASGLSAGRQYQETQYF. The CDR3 DNA reads as TGTGCTAGTGGTTTGTCGGCGGGGCGTCAGTACCAAGAGACCCAGTACTTC.

This clonotype has more than one count but fewer than ten. The rearrangement joins TRBV11-2 to TRBJ2-2; 7 bases are a match to TRBD1. The CDR3 is 18 amino acids. V lost 8 bases, J lost 4 bases, and 19 bases stayed unmatched. Germline loops: CDR1 SGHAT, CDR2 FQNNGV. The DNA for the CDR3 is TGTGCCAGCCGTCTTCCTATCGAAGGGGGCGCGAGCACCGGGGAGCTGTTTTTT. Protein sequence: CASRLPIEGGASTGELFF.

This clonotype has only a few counts. The gene calls are TRBV12-3 or TRBV12-4 and TRBJ2-1, with 9 bases lining up with TRBD2. This CDR3 is 17 amino acids long. Unmatched junction bases numbered 11, after V lost 5 bases and J lost 3 bases. The CDR3 DNA reads as TGTGCCAGCAGTAAGGATAGCGGGGGACAAGTCTACAATGAGCAGTTCTTC. Translated, it gives CASSKDSGGQVYNEQFF.

This clonotype was found a few times. CDR3 sequence (DNA): TGTGCCAGCAGTACCGATGGACTAGCGGGGTGGAATGAGCAGTTCTTC. It codes for CASSTDGLAGWNEQFF. The gene calls are TRBV6-5 and TRBJ2-1, with TRBD2 identical over 12 bases. This CDR3 has 16 amino acids. V dropped 5 bases and J dropped 7; count of bases not matched to a gene: 9. The V gene's germline CDR1 is MNHEY and CDR2 SVGAGI.

Note on this clonotype: At one end the junction does not follow the germline gene, possibly because of a read error. The chain uses TRBV20-1 and TRBJ2-4; 10 bases line up with TRBD2. Germline assignment: CDR1 DFQATT and CDR2 SNEGSKA (reference sequence). CDR3 length equals 12 residues. The CDR3 is CSATISASGGPF. The CDR3 DNA reads as TGCAGTGCTACGATCTCCGCTAGCGGGGGCCCTTTC.

Only a few counts were recorded for this clonotype. The chain combines TRBV2 with TRBJ2-2, with D perhaps TRBD1 (6 bases). The V end lost 7 bases, the J end lost 6 bases, and 15 bases lay between the germline ends. This CDR3 region has 14 residues. Germline V gene data show CDR1 as SNHLY and CDR2 as FYNNEI. CDR3 sequence reads: CASTNRVTPGELFF. CDR3 nucleotides: TGTGCCAGCACCAACAGGGTGACTCCCGGGGAGCTGTTTTTT.

This clonotype has a handful of counts. The chain has TRBV20-1 and TRBJ2-3; D remains unclear. CDR1 and CDR2 (germline): DFQATT, SNEGSKA (reference sequence). The CDR3 has 16 amino acids. The germline V and J ends were trimmed by 0 bases and 2 bases, with 15 bases remaining between them. The CDR3 nucleotides are TGCAGTGCTAGAGATCCGCGGCGTGTCTTCACAGATACGCAGTATTTT. As protein: CSARDPRRVFTDTQYF.

V gene TRBV20-1 combines with J gene TRBJ2-7; possible D gene TRBD1, 6 bases. Germline V gene data show CDR1 as DFQATT and CDR2 as SNEGSKA (reference sequence). Trimming removed 4 bases from V and 2 bases from J, with 27 bases in between. This CDR3 is built from 18 residues. The CDR3 region has the DNA TGCAGTGCTACAATGCCAATAAACCGACAGGTCGGACCCTACGAGCAGTACTTC. Its protein is CSATMPINRQVGPYEQYF.

This clonotype was counted between two and nine times. The chain has TRBV21-1 and TRBJ2-1; TRBD2, the table's D call, was not compared with the DNA. TRBV21-1 is recorded as a pseudogene. This CDR3 spans 16 amino acids. The CDR3 is CASSKARLAGYNEQFF. For the CDR3, the DNA is TGTGCCAGCAGCAAAGCCAGACTAGCGGGGTACAATGAGCAGTTCTTC.

The table lists this clonotype with a few counts. This chain joins TRBV28 and TRBJ2-7; tentative D call: TRBD1 (6 bases). The CDR3 spans 14 residues. The germline CDR1 and CDR2 sequences are MDHEN and SYDVKM. Deletions cut 5 bases from V and 4 bases from J, with 15 bases between. In DNA, the CDR3 is TGTGCCAGCAGTGCCTCGGGACACCGTTACGAGCAGTACGTC. It encodes CASSASGHRYEQYV.

This clonotype was detected ten times or more. The chain links TRBV28 to TRBJ1-5; D is unclear. This CDR3 is 12 amino acids long. V was clipped by 2 bases and J by 7 bases, with 6 bases between them. Germline V CDR1 and CDR2: MDHEN, SYDVKM. The CDR3 DNA is TGTGCCAGCAGTTTACAAGGACAGCCCCAGCATTTT. Its translation: CASSLQGQPQHF.

This clonotype was recorded a few times. The chain couples TRBV5-5 to TRBJ2-2; 7 positions match TRBD1. Germline values: CDR1 SGHKS, CDR2 YYEKEE (reference sequence). The junction had 12 bases not matched to a gene; V was cut back by 2 bases and J by 5 bases. This CDR3 has 17 residues. Here the CDR3 reads CASSFSGNRGGTGELFF. The CDR3 DNA reads TGTGCCAGCAGCTTTTCCGGAAACAGGGGTGGTACCGGGGAGCTGTTTTTT.

This rearrangement joins TRBV4-1 to TRBJ1-3; no clear D. This CDR3 is 15 amino acids long. The V end was cut by 0 bases, the J end by 0 bases, with 6 bases between. In germline, CDR1 is MGHRA, CDR2 YSYEKL. In DNA form, the CDR3 reads TGCGCCAGCAGCCAAGAGCGGAGCTCTGGAAACACCATATATTTT. It yields the protein CASSQERSSGNTIYF.

The CDR3 DNA reads as TGTGCCAGCAGCCAAGATGGGACAGGGAACACTGAAGCTTTCTTT. This sequence encodes CASSQDGTGNTEAFF. This chain joins TRBV4-2 and TRBJ1-1; TRBD1 aligns across 8 bases. The CDR3 has 15 residues. Trimming removed 0 bases from V and 1 base from J; junction bases left unmatched: 1. CDR1 and CDR2 from the germline V gene are LGHNA and YNFKEQ.

The rearrangement links TRBV7-9 to TRBJ2-3, with 7 bases aligning to TRBD2. Unmatched junction bases numbered 12, after V lost 3 bases and J lost 3 bases. This CDR3 comprises 17 residues. The germline V gene has CDR1 SEHNR and CDR2 FQNEAQ (reference sequence). The CDR3 DNA reads as TGTGCCAGCAGCTTCGGGGGAGGACTAGAAGGTACAGATACGCAGTATTTT. This sequence encodes CASSFGGGLEGTDTQYF. The complete variable domain, with remaining parts taken from reference TRBV7-9 and TRBJ2-3, reads DTGVSQNPRHKITKRGQNVTFRCDPISEHNRLYWYRQTLGQGPEFLTYFQNEAQLEKSRLLSDRFSAERPKGSFSTLEIQRTEQGDSAMYLCASSFGGGLEGTDTQYFGPGTRLTVL.

This clonotype was seen a handful of times. The CDR3 protein is CASIREGSSYNEQFF. CDR3 coding DNA: TGCGCCAGCATTCGGGAGGGGAGCTCCTACAATGAGCAGTTCTTC. The rearrangement uses TRBV10-2 and TRBJ2-1; 8 bases line up with TRBD2. Germline V gene lookup returns CDR1 WSHSY and CDR2 SAAADI. The CDR3 consists of 15 residues. Unmatched junction bases numbered 5, after V lost 7 bases and J lost 0 bases.

V gene TRBV6-6 combines with J gene TRBJ2-1; 7 bases are a match to TRBD1. With V trimmed by 10 bases and J by 8 bases, 11 bases remained unmatched. This CDR3 contains 13 residues. Germline V CDR1 and CDR2: MNHNY, SVGAGI (reference sequence). This CDR3 is CATRQGPVDEQFF. CDR3 DNA: TGTGCCACCCGACAGGGTCCTGTGGATGAGCAGTTCTTC.

This clonotype was counted between two and nine times. The chain links TRBV10-2 to TRBJ2-1; TRBD2 matches at 11 bases. The trim removed 6 bases at V and 4 bases at J, leaving 5 bases unmatched. The CDR3 is 15 amino acids. Germline loops: CDR1 WSHSY, CDR2 SAAADI. This chain's CDR3 is CASRASGGLYNEQFF. CDR3 DNA: TGCGCCAGCAGGGCTAGCGGGGGGCTTTACAATGAGCAGTTCTTC.

This clonotype was observed many times. The chain couples TRBV7-3 to TRBJ1-1, with D tentatively TRBD1 (5 bases). Germline-derived CDR1 and CDR2 are SGHTA and FQGTGA. The V gene lost 5 bases and the J gene lost 6 bases, with 16 bases spanning the gap. There are 14 residues in the CDR3. This CDR3 reads CASSPGLSAAEAFF. CDR3 sequence (DNA): TGTGCCAGCAGCCCGGGACTCTCGGCGGCTGAAGCTTTCTTT.

This clonotype has just a few counts. The rearrangement joins TRBV21-1 to TRBJ2-5; the D call of TRBD2 is as the table states it, not checked on the DNA. TRBV21-1 is designated a pseudogene. This CDR3 comprises 18 residues. CDR3 protein: CASNRTSGRFPPQETQYF. In nucleotides, the CDR3 is TGTGCCAGCAATAGGACTAGCGGGAGGTTCCCCCCCCAAGAGACCCAGTACTTC.